The present T cell receptor beta chain was sequenced within a study of blood T cell repertoires in COVID-19. This CDR3 has 15 residues. With 0 bases removed from V and 5 bases from J, the gap between germline ends came to 13 bases. CDR1 SGHDN and CDR2 FVKESK come from the germline V gene. This clone was counted only a few times. Assay used: immunoSEQ multiplex PCR; TCRdb lists only in-frame clones, some missing. The sample carries under 300,000 clones, 86% recorded once. This TCR was sampled from a man older than 75 with acute or convalescent COVID-19. This chain joins TRBV14 and TRBJ1-1; no reliable D call. The sample consisted of peripheral blood. CDR3 bases: TGTGCCAGCAGCCAAGATGCGGGAGGATGGACTGAAGCTTTCTTT. Translating gives CASSQDAGGWTEAFF.